The source of this TCR beta chain is a study of shared clonotypes between healthy human individuals. About the research overall: Donors consisted of two women and three men between 18 and 49. Donors had three CD4 naive, three CD4 memory, two CD8 naive and one CD8 memory plate apiece. Study outcomes and limitations: Naive CD4 clonotypes were shared across a handful of donors at about 5%. Naive subsets, compared against memory subsets, generally had larger estimated richness values.

As concerns this clone: Its target is unknown. This sample includes further DNA sequences coding for the same CDR3.

The data were produced by immunoSEQ multiplex PCR, yet TCRdb's version contains in-frame clones alone and is incomplete. This sample has approximately 2.5 million clones, with more than 90% found just once. CDR1 KGHSH and CDR2 LQKENI come from the germline V gene. The V gene lost 3 bases and the J gene lost 1 base, with 7 bases spanning the gap. The CDR3 extends over 14 amino acids. The sequenced material came from naive CD4+ T cells sorted from blood. Subset reported: CD45RA+ positively selected. This chain links TRBV18 with TRBJ2-1; D not certain. The sequence derives from a man younger than 35 in good health. CDR3 in amino acids: CASSPGLSYNEQFF. The CDR3 DNA sequence: TGTGCCAGCTCACCGGGATTATCCTACAATGAGCAGTTCTTC.